The 8 T cell receptor beta chains presented below share a single source sample, sequenced in a study of molecular identifiers for immune sequencing clone quantification. TCRdb ran MiXCR on the PCR reads and lists one entry per CDR3 protein. The table has over 600,000 distinct CDR3 sequences, just under 20% seen once. Specimen: naive CD8+ T cells from blood, with Jurkat cell RNA spiked in. As for subset: FACS-sorted CD8+CD4-CCR7+CD45RA+ naive T cells. These receptors all stem from a human donor in good health. Some libraries in this study had Jurkat cell RNA spiked in.

The V gene is TRBV13, the J gene TRBJ2-2; TRBD1 is a possible D gene (5 bases). This CDR3 has 14 amino acids. V lost 1 base to trimming and J lost 6 bases, with 9 bases between them. The germline V gene has CDR1 PRHDT and CDR2 FYEKMQ (reference sequence). The DNA of the CDR3 is TGTGCCAGCAGCTTAGTAGGGGATGCCGGGGAGCTGTTTTTT. This sequence encodes CASSLVGDAGELFF.

This clonotype has a count of ten or more. This chain connects TRBV14 to TRBJ2-3, with D possibly being TRBD2 (5 bases). Germline V gene lookup returns CDR1 SGHDN and CDR2 FVKESK. The V gene lost 4 bases and the J gene lost 3 bases, with 14 bases spanning the gap. CDR3 length: 15 residues. The CDR3 DNA reads TGTGCCAGCAGCCGTTGGGTAGGGAGAACAGATACGCAGTATTTT. This encodes CASSRWVGRTDTQYF.

This clonotype was counted only a few times. The chain couples TRBV19 to TRBJ1-4; D unclear. V dropped 2 bases and J dropped 6 bases, with 10 bases sitting between them. CDR3 length: 14 residues. Germline V lookup: CDR1 LNHDA, CDR2 SQIVND (reference sequence). The CDR3 DNA follows: TGTGCCAGTAGTATAAAGACCATTGATGAAAAACTGTTTTTT. Translating it yields CASSIKTIDEKLFF.

This clonotype showed up just a few times. For the CDR3, the DNA is TGCGCCAGCAGTGAAGAGCGACAGGGAGGAAATCAGCCCCAGCATTTT. Its protein product is CASSEERQGGNQPQHF. The rearrangement joins TRBV10-2 to TRBJ1-5; 7 bases fit TRBD1. This CDR3 is built from 16 residues. The germline V gene encodes CDR1 WSHSY and CDR2 SAAADI. The V gene end was trimmed by 3 bases and the J gene end by 4 bases; junction bases not matched to a gene: 9.

This clonotype was counted ten times or more. The chain is built from TRBV7-9 and TRBJ2-3; 13 bases are a match to TRBD2. V dropped 4 bases and J dropped 5; count of bases not matched to a gene: 6. The CDR3 has 16 residues. The germline CDR1 and CDR2 sequences are SEHNR and FQNEAQ (reference sequence). CDR3: CASSSRTSGRGDTQYF. The CDR3 region has the DNA TGTGCCAGCAGCTCCCGGACTAGCGGGAGAGGAGATACGCAGTATTTT.

This clonotype was counted ten times or more. The rearrangement joins TRBV29-1 to TRBJ2-5; D remains unclear. The CDR3 extends over 12 amino acids. With 4 bases removed from V and 1 base from J, the gap between germline ends came to 7 bases. Germline V gene sequence: CDR1 SQVTM, CDR2 ANQGSEA. The CDR3: CSVAGGQETQYF. DNA for the CDR3: TGCAGCGTTGCGGGCGGCCAAGAGACCCAGTACTTC.

This clonotype was seen a handful of times. A read error may be the cause here, since a much bigger clone is one base away. The V and J genes are TRBV6-5 and TRBJ1-4; the match to TRBD1 covers 8 bases. The CDR3 sequence is 13 residues long. Germline CDR1 and CDR2: MNHEY and SVGAGI. The CDR3: CACSLQGEEKLFF. CDR3 DNA sequence: TGTGCCTGCAGTTTACAGGGGGAAGAAAAACTGTTTTTT.

This clonotype occurred a few times. Since no conserved phenylalanine or tryptophan closes the CDR3, a read error is the likely cause. The CDR3 coding sequence is TGTGCCAGCAGCGCCGGGTCTCAGAATGAAAAACTGTTTTCT. Amino acids: CASSAGSQNEKLFS. The V gene is TRBV9, the J gene TRBJ1-4; no definite D call. Per the germline V gene, CDR1 is SGDLS and CDR2 is YYNGEE. CDR3 length: 14 residues. The ends were cut back, 3 bases at V and 5 bases at J, with 11 bases in the middle.